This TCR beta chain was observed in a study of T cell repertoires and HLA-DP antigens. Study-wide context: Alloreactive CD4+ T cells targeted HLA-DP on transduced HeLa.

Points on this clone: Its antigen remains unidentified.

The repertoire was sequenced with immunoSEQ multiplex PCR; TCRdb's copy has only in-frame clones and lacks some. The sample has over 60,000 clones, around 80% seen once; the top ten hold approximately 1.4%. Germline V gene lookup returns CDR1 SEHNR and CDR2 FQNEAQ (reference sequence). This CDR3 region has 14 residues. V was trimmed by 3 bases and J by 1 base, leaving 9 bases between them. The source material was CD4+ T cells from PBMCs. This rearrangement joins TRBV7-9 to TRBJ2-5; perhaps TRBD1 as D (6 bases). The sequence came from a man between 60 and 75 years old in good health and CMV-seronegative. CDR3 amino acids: CASSFQGIQETQYF. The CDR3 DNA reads TGTGCCAGCAGCTTCCAGGGGATCCAAGAGACCCAGTACTTC.